The sequence of this T cell receptor beta chain was determined in a study of human T cells and chemical hapten exposure (dated by TCRdb to the early 2020s). The study in broad terms: For sensitization, 2% DPC in acetone was applied to a roughly 2 cm by roughly 2 cm area of upper inner arm skin. The libraries were sequenced as a pool, and the TCR yield per sample differed mostly because of small variations in library volumes within the pool. Most of the patients in the cohort were female, and the cohort covered alopecia areata with under or over 50% scalp involvement, alopecia totalis and alopecia universalis. Twenty-nine alopecia patients provided blood for TCR sequencing at one to four time points (pre-sensitization, 2, 6 and 24 weeks). Blood was sampled from patients pre-sensitization (week 0) and at 2, 6 and about 24 weeks after DPC sensitization. In alopecia patients, the study followed how the peripheral blood TCR repertoire changed in vivo over primary and secondary sensitization to diphenylcyclopropenone (DPC), a hapten. Patch testing was performed on the upper back with Finn chambers containing 0.01% DPC, and the patch tests were scored after 6 days according to International Contact Dermatitis Research Group standards. Weekly therapeutic DPC doses were additionally applied to the scalp of patients throughout the roughly 24-week study period. What the research found in general, with its limitations: Expanded TCRs formed significantly more large CDR3 similarity clusters than pre-sensitization or healthy control sets, consistent with antigen-driven responses. Patch test score was positively correlated with the number of PT1 expanded TCRs, with significance at thresholds 8, 16 and 32 but not at 4. All patients had alopecia, a presumed autoimmune disease, so their immune response might differ from that of healthy individuals. After repeated subsampling, changes were observed in the strength of the expansion versus patch-test correlation and in the threshold at which the correlation became significant. No change with DPC sensitization was found in the number of TCRs above 1 in 1000 frequency, and no evidence of global repertoire structure alterations was found.

The sample's treatment or condition label is to be understood as: therapeutic diphenylcyclopropenone sensitization with weekly scalp DPC. At each patch-test visit, blood was drawn before the patch test was applied. Patients were considered eligible if aged 18 to 70, diagnosed with alopecia and deemed suitable for DPC therapy, and patients were excluded if pregnant. Unfractionated whole blood was collected in Tempus Blood RNA tubes, and total RNA was extracted from that blood. This clonotype was counted between two and nine times. Its specific antigen is unknown. No clone much larger than this one lies a single base away; base qualities are absent. During library preparation, unique molecular identifiers were attached to individual cDNA molecules so that TCRs could be counted quantitatively and reproducibly. From each blood RNA sample, both TCR alpha and TCR beta chains were sequenced. The study's own analysis went as follows. The median number of TCRs per sample was 85,000 to 100,000, ranging from 23,224 to 690,600. The Decombinator software suite was used to annotate the V, J and CDR3 of the TCR reads. For the PS versus PT1 abundance plots, all samples were subsampled to the same number of TCRs (28,000). TCRs were defined as expanded if absent before sensitization and observed at least eight times at the 2-week time point. TCRdb ran its own pipeline on the public reads, namely fastp trimming at Q25 and MiXCR clone calling, and kept in-frame beta chains. Rows merge per CDR3 protein into single entries with the most common DNA and genes. These V and J calls are TCRdb output, not the study's own analysis. The sample yields approximately 2,400 distinct CDR3 sequences; approximately 45% were counted once. The top ten hold approximately 11% of the sample.

The V end loses 2 bases and the J end loses 2 bases, and a stretch of 7 bases separates them. As encoded in the germline V gene (reference sequence), CDR1 is MNHEY while CDR2 is SMNVEV. The CDR3 runs 13 amino acids, cysteine and phenylalanine included. Kept here is only the CDR3 DNA, which spans 39 bases and is read in frame from base 1. The chain is made from TRBV27 and TRBJ2-7; TRBD1 is a possible D gene, resting on 6 matching bases. The sequence was obtained from an adult with alopecia areata. Some clones in this sample may be carry-over from other donors' samples. This table probably holds off-target reads from a library built for another chain. Here the sequenced sample was whole blood, taken before DPC sensitization or 2, 6, or about 24 weeks after (not recorded which). This receptor carries the CDR3 CASSLRGTYEQYF. The bases are TGTGCCAGCAGTTTAAGGGGGACCTACGAGCAGTACTTC.